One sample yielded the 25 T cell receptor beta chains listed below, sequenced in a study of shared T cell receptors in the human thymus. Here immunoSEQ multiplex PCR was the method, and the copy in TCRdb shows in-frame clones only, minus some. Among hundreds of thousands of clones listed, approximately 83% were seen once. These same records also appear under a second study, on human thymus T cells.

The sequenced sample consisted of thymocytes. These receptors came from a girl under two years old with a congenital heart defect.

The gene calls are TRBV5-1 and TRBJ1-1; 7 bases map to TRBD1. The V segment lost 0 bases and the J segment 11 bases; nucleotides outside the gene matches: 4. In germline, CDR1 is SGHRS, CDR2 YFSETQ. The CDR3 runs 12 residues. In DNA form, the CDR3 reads TGCGCCAGCAGCTTGGAAGCAGGGGGTGCTTTCTTT. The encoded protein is CASSLEAGGAFF.

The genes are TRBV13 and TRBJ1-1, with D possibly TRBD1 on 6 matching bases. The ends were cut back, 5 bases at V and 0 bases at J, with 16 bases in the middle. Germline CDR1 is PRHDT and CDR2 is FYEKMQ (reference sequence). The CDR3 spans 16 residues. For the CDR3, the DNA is TGTGCCAGCAGCCCTAGTAAAACAGGGATGAACACTGAAGCTTTCTTT. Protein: CASSPSKTGMNTEAFF.

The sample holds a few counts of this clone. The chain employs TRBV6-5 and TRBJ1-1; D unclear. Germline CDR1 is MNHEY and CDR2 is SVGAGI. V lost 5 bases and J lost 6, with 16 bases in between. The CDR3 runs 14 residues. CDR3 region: CASSPRLTRPEAFF. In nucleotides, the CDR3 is TGTGCCAGCAGTCCTCGACTCACTCGCCCTGAAGCTTTCTTT.

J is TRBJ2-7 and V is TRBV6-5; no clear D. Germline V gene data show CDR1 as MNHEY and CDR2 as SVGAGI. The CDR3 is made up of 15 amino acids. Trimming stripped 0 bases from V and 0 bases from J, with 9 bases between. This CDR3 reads CASSYSGASSYEQYF. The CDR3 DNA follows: TGTGCCAGCAGTTACTCTGGTGCCAGCTCCTACGAGCAGTACTTC.

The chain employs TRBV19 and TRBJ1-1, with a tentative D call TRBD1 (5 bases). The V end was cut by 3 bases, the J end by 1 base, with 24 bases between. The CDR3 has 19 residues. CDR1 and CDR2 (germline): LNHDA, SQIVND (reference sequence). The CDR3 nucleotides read TGTGCCAGTAGTATTGGTTGGACCCTCGACAGATCGGGGAACACTGAAGCTTTCTTT. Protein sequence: CASSIGWTLDRSGNTEAFF.

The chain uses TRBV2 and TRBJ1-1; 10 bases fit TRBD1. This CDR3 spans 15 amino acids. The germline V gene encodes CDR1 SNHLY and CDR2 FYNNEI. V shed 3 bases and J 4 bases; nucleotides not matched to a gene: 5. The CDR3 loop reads CASSDFRTGGTEAFF. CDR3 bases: TGTGCCAGCAGTGATTTCCGGACAGGGGGCACTGAAGCTTTCTTT. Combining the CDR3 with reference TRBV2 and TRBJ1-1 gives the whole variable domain EPEVTQTPSHQVTQMGQEVILRCVPISNHLYFYWYRQILGQKVEFLVSFYNNEISEKSEIFDDQFSVERPDGSNFTLKIRSTKLEDSAMYFCASSDFRTGGTEAFFGQGTRLTVV.

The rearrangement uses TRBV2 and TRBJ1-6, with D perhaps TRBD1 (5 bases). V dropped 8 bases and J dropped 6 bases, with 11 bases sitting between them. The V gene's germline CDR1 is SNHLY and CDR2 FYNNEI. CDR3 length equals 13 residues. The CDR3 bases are TGTGCCAGCGACCGGGACTTTAATTCACCCCTCCACTTT. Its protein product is CASDRDFNSPLHF.

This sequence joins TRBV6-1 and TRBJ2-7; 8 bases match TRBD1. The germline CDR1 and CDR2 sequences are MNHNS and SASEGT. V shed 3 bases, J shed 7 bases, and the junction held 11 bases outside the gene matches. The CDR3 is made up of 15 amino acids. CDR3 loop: CASSEDWGQEREQYF. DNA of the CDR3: TGTGCCAGCAGTGAGGACTGGGGACAGGAAAGGGAGCAGTACTTC.

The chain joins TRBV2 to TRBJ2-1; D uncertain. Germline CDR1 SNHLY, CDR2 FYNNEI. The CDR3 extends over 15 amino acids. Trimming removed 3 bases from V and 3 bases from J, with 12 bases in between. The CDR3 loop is CASSELLNYYNEQFF. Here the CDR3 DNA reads TGTGCCAGCAGTGAGCTCCTCAACTACTACAATGAGCAGTTCTTC. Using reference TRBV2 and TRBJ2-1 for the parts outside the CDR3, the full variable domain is EPEVTQTPSHQVTQMGQEVILRCVPISNHLYFYWYRQILGQKVEFLVSFYNNEISEKSEIFDDQFSVERPDGSNFTLKIRSTKLEDSAMYFCASSELLNYYNEQFFGPGTRLTVL.

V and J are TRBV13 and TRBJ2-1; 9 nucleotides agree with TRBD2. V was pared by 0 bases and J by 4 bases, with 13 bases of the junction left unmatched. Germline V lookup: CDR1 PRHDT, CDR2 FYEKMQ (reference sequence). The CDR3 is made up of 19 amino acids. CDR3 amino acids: CASSLGRREASGEYNEQFF. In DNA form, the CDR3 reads TGTGCCAGCAGCTTAGGCCGGCGGGAGGCTAGCGGGGAATACAATGAGCAGTTCTTC.

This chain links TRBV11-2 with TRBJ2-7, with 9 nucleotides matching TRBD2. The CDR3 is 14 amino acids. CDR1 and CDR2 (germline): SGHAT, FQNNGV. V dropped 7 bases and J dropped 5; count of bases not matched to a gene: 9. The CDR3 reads CASTPSGARHEQYF. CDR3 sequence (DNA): TGTGCCAGCACCCCTAGCGGGGCTCGTCACGAGCAGTACTTC.

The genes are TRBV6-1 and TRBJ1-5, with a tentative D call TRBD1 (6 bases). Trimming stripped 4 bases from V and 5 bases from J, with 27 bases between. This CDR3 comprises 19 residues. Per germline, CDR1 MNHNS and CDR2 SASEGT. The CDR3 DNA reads TGTGCCAGCAGTGCCCACCGGCTTATCCCAGGGGCCAAATATCAGCCCCAGCATTTT. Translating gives CASSAHRLIPGAKYQPQHF.

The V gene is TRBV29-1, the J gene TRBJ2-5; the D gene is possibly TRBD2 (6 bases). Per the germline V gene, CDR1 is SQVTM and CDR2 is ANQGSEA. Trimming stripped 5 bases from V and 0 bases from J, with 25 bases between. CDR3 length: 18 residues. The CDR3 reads CSVYGDFFAWNDQETQYF. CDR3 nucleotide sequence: TGCAGCGTTTACGGGGACTTCTTCGCATGGAATGACCAAGAGACCCAGTACTTC.

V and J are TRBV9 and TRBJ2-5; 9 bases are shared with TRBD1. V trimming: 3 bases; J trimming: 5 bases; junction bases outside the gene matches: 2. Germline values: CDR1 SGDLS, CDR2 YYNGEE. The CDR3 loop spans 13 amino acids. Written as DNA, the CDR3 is TGTGCCAGCAGCGCGGGACAGGGTGAGACCCAGTACTTC. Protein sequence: CASSAGQGETQYF.

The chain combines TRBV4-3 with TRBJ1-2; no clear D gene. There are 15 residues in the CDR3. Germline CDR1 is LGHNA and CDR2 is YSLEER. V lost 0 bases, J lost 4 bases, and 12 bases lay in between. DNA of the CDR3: TGCGCCAGCAGCCAAGATGCAGAGGGCAGCTATGGCTACACCTTC. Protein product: CASSQDAEGSYGYTF.

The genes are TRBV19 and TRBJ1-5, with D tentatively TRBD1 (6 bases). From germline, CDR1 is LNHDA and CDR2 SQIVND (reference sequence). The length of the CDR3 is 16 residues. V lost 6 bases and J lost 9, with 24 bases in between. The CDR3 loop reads CASSPNTGQSSGPQHF. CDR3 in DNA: TGTGCCAGTAGCCCAAACACCGGACAGTCTAGTGGGCCCCAGCATTTT. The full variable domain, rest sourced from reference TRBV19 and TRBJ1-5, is DGGITQSPKYLFRKEGQNVTLSCEQNLNHDAMYWYRQDPGQGLRLIYYSQIVNDFQKGDIAEGYSVSREKKESFPLTVTSAQKNPTAFYLCASSPNTGQSSGPQHFGDGTRLSIL.

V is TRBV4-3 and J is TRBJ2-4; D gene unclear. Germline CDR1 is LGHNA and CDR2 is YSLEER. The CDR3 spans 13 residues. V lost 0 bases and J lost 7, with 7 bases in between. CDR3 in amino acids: CASSQDTGNIQYF. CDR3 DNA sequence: TGCGCCAGCAGCCAAGATACCGGGAACATTCAGTACTTC.

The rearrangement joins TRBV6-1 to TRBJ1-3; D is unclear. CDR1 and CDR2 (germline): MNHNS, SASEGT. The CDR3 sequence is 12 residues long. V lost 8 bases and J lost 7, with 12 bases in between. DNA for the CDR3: TGTGCCAGCTATCCCGGAGGGAACACCATATATTTT. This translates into CASYPGGNTIYF.

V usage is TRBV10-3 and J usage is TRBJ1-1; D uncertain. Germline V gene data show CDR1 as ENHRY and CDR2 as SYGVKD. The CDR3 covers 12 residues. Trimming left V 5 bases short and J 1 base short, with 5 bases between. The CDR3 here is CAISLGNTEAFF. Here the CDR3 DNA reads TGTGCCATCAGTCTAGGGAACACTGAAGCTTTCTTT.

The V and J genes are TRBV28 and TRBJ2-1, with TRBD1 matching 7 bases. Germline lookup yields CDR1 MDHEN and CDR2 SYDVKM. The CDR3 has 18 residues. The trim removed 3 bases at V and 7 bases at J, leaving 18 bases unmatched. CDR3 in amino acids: CASSFPKTGSKGANEQFF. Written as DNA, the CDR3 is TGTGCCAGCAGTTTCCCAAAGACAGGGAGTAAGGGGGCGAATGAGCAGTTCTTC. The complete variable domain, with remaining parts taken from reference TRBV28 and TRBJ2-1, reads DVKVTQSSRYLVKRTGEKVFLECVQDMDHENMFWYRQDPGLGLRLIYFSYDVKMKEKGDIPEGYSVSREKKERFSLILESASTNQTSMYLCASSFPKTGSKGANEQFFGPGTRLTVL.

The CDR3 region is CASSIGGLTGKDPNTGELFF. CDR3 DNA sequence: TGTGCCAGTAGTATAGGTGGCTTGACAGGGAAGGATCCGAACACCGGGGAGCTGTTTTTT. The gene calls are TRBV19 and TRBJ2-2; 7 bases map to TRBD1. This CDR3 is 20 amino acids long. From germline, CDR1 is LNHDA and CDR2 SQIVND (reference sequence). Trimming removed 1 base from V and 0 bases from J; junction bases left unmatched: 14.

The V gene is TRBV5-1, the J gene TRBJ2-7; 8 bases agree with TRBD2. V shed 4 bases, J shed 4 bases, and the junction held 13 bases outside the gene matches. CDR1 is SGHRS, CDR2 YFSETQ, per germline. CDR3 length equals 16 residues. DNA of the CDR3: TGCGCCAGCAGCCCGTATCCCGGACTAGCTCCTTACGAGCAGTACTTC. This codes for CASSPYPGLAPYEQYF. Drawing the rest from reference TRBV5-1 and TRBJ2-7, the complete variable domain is KAGVTQTPRYLIKTRGQQVTLSCSPISGHRSVSWYQQTPGQGLQFLFEYFSETQRNKGNFPGRFSGRQFSNSRSEMNVSTLELGDSALYLCASSPYPGLAPYEQYFGPGTRLTVT.

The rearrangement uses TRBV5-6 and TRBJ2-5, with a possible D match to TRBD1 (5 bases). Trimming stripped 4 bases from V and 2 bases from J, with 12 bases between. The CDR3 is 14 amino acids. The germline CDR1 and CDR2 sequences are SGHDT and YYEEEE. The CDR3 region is CASSRRQIQETQYF. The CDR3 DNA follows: TGTGCCAGCAGCCGACGACAGATTCAAGAGACCCAGTACTTC.

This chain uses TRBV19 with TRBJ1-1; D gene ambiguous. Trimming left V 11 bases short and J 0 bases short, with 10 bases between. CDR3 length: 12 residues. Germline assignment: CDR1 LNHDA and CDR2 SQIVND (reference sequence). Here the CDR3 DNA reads TGTGCCGTGGCGGGTATGAACACTGAAGCTTTCTTT. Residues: CAVAGMNTEAFF. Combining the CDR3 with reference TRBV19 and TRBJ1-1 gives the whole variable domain DGGITQSPKYLFRKEGQNVTLSCEQNLNHDAMYWYRQDPGQGLRLIYYSQIVNDFQKGDIAEGYSVSREKKESFPLTVTSAQKNPTAFYLCAVAGMNTEAFFGQGTRLTVV.

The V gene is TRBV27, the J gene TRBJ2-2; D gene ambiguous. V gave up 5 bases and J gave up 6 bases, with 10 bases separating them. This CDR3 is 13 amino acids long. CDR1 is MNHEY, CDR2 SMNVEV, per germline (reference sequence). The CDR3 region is CASSQGAPGELFF. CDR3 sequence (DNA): TGTGCCAGCAGTCAAGGAGCCCCCGGGGAGCTGTTTTTT.